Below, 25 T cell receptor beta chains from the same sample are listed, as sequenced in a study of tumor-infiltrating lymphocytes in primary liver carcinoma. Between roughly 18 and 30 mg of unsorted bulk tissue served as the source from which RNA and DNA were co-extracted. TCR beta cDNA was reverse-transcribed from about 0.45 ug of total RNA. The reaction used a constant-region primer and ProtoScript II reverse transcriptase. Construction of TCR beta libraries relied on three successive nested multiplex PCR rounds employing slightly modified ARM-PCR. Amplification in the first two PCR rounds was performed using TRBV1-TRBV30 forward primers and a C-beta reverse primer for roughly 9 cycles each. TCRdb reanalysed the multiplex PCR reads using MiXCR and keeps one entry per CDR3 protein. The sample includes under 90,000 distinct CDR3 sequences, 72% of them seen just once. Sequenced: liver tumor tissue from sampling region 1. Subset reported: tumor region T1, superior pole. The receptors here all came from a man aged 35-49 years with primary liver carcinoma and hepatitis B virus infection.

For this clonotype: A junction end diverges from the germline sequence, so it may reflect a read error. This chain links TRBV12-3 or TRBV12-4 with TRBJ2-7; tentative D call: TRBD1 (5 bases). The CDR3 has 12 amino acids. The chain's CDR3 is CASTFDSNEQYF. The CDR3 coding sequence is TGTGCCAGCACTTTTGACAGCAACGAGCAATACTTC.

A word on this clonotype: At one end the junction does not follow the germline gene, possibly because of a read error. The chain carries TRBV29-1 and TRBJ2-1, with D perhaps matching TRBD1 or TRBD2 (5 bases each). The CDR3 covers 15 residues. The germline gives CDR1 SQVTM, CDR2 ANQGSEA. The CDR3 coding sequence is TGCAGCGCGGGGCCTCCTTCCAACTCCTACAATGATCAGTTCTTC. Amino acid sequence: CSAGPPSNSYNDQFF.

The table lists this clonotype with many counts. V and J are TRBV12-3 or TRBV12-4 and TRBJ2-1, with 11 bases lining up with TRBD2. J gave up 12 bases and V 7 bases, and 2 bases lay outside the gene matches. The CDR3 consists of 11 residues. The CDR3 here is CASNLAGGQFF. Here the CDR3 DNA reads TGTGCCAGCAACCTAGCGGGAGGGCAGTTCTTC.

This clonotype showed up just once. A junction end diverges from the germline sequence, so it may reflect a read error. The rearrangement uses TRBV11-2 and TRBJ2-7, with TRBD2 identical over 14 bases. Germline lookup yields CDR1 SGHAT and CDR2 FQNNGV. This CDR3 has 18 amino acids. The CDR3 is CASSLSVRLAGGGYERYF. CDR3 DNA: TGTGCCAGCAGCTTGTCCGTTAGACTAGCGGGAGGGGGGTACGAGCGGTACTTC. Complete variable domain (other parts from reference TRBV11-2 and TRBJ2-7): EAGVAQSPRYKIIEKRQSVAFWCNPISGHATLYWYQQILGQGPKLLIQFQNNGVVDDSQLPKDRFSAERLKGVDSTLKIQPAKLEDSAVYLCASSLSVRLAGGGYERYFGPGTRLTVT.

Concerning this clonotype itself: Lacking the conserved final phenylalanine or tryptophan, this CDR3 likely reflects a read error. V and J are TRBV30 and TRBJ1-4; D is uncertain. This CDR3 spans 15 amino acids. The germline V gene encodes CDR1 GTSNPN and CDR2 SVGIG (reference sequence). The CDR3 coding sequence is TGTGCCTGGAGTGTCCTGGGTTCAACTAATGTAAAACTGTTTTTA. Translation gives CAWSVLGSTNVKLFL.

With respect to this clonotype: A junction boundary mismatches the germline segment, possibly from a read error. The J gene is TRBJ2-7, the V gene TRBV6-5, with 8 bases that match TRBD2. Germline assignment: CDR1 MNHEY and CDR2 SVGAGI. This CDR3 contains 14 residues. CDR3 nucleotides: TGTGCCAGCAGTTACCGGGAGGGCCAGTACGAGCGGTACTTC. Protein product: CASSYREGQYERYF.

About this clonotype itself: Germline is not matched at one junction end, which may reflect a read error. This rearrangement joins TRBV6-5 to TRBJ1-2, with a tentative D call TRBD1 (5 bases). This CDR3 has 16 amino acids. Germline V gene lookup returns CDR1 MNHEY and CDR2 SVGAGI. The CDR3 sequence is CASSYSWQGINYDYTF. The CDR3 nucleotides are TGTGCCAGCAGTTACTCTTGGCAGGGCATTAACTATGACTACACCTTC.

The CDR3 region has the DNA TGCAGTGCTCCCGAGGTCGACGGATACTACACTGAAGCTTTCTTT. Protein sequence: CSAPEVDGYYTEAFF. This rearrangement joins TRBV20-1 to TRBJ1-1; D not certain. The germline gives CDR1 DFQATT, CDR2 SNEGSKA (reference sequence). This CDR3 contains 15 residues. V lost 5 bases, J lost 3 bases, and 19 bases lay in between.

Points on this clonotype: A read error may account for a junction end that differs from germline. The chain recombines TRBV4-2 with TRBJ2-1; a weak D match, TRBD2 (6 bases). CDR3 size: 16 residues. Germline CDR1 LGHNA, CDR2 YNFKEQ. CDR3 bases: TGTGCCAGCAGCCCGACTGGCGGGATCTTCTACAGTGAGCAGTTCTTC. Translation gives CASSPTGGIFYSEQFF.

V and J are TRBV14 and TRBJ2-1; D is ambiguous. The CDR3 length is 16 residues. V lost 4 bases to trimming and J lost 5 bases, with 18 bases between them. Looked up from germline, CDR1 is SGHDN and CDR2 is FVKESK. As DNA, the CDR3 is TGTGCCAGCAGCCTAGCTGGCCAGGACCTCCACAATGAGCAGTTCTTC. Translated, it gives CASSLAGQDLHNEQFF.

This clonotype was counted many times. The CDR3 region is CASSSEGGVDTGELFF. DNA of the CDR3: TGTGCCAGCAGCTCCGAGGGGGGAGTCGACACCGGGGAGCTGTTTTTT. This chain joins TRBV5-6 and TRBJ2-2, with D tentatively TRBD1 or TRBD2 (6 bases each). Trimming shortened V by 3 bases and J by 3 bases, and 15 bases separated the two germline ends. Per the germline V gene, CDR1 is SGHDT and CDR2 is YYEEEE. CDR3 length equals 16 residues. The whole variable domain, filled in from reference TRBV5-6 and TRBJ2-2, reads DAGVTQSPTHLIKTRGQQVTLRCSPKSGHDTVSWYQQALGQGPQFIFQYYEEEERQRGNFPDRFSGHQFPNYSSELNVNALLLGDSALYLCASSSEGGVDTGELFFGEGSRLTVL.

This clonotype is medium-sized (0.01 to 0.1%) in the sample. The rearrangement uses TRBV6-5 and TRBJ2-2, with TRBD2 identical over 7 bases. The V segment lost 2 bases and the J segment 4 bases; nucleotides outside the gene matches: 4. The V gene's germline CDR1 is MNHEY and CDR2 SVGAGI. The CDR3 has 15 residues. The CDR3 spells CASSYAGDGTGELFF. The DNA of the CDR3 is TGTGCCAGCAGTTACGCGGGAGATGGCACCGGGGAGCTGTTTTTT.

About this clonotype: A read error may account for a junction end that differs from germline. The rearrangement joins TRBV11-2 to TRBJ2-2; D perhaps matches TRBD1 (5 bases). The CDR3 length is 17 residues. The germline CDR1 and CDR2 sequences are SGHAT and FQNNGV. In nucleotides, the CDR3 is TGTACCAGCAGCTTTGATCGGGTCAGGGTCGGTACCGGGGAGCTGTTTTTT. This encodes CTSSFDRVRVGTGELFF.

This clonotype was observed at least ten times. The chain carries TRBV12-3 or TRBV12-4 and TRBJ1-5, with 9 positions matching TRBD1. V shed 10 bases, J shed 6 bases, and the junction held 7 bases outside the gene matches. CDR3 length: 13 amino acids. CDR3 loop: CATADRGAQPQHF. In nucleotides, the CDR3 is TGTGCCACCGCGGACAGGGGTGCTCAGCCCCAGCATTTT.

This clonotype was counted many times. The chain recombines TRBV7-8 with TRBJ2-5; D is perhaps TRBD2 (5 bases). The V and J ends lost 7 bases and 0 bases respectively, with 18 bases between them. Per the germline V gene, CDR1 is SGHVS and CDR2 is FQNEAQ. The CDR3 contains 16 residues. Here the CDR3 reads CASTPPPTGNQETQYF. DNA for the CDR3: TGTGCCAGCACCCCTCCCCCGACCGGGAACCAAGAGACCCAGTACTTC.

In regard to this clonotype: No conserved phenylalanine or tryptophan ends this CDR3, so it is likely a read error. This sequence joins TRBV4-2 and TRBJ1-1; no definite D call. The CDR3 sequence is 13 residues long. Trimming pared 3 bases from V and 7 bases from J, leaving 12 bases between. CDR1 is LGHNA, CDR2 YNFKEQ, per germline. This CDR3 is CASSHPTADEAFL. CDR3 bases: TGTGCCAGCAGCCACCCCACAGCGGATGAAGCTTTCTTA.

Here the CDR3 DNA reads TGCAGTGTGGGGCCTCTTTCCAGGTCCTACAATGAGCAGTTCTTC. Its translation: CSVGPLSRSYNEQFF. The chain links TRBV29-1 to TRBJ2-1, with D maybe TRBD1 (5 bases). Germline V gives CDR1 SQVTM, CDR2 ANQGSEA. This CDR3 is built from 15 residues.

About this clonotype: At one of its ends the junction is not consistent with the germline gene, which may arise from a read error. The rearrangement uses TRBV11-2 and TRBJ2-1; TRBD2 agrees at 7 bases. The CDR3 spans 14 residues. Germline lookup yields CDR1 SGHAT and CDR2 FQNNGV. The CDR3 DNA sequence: TGTGCCAGCAGCGCAGCGGGAAGTCTCAATGTGCAGTTCTTC. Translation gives CASSAAGSLNVQFF.

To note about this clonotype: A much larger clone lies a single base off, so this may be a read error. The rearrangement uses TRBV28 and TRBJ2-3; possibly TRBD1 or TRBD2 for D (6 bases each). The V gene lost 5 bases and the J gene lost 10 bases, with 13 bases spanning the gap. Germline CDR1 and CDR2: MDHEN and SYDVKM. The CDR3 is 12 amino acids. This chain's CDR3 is CASSLGGDAQYF. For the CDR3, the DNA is TGTGCCAGCAGTCTCGGGGGCGATGCGCAGTATTTT.

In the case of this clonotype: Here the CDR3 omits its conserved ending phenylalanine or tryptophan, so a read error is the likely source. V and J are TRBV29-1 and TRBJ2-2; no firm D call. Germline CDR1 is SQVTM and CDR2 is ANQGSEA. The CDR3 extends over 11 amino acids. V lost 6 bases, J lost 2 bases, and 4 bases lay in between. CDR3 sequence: CSVHNTGELFC. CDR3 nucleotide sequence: TGCAGCGTCCATAACACCGGGGAGCTGTTTTGT.

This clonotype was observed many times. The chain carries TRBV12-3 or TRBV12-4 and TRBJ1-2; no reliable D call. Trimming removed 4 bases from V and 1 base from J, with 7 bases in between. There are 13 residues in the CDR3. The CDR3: CASSSTINYGYTF. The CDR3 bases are TGTGCCAGCAGTTCGACAATTAACTATGGCTACACCTTC.

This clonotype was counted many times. The CDR3 DNA reads TGCGCCAGCAGCCAAGAAGTTGTCAATGAGCAGTTCTTC. The encoded protein is CASSQEVVNEQFF. This chain joins TRBV4-1 and TRBJ2-1; D not resolved. V lost 0 bases and J 6 bases, leaving 6 bases between the germline ends. The CDR3 spans 13 residues. In germline, CDR1 is MGHRA, CDR2 YSYEKL.

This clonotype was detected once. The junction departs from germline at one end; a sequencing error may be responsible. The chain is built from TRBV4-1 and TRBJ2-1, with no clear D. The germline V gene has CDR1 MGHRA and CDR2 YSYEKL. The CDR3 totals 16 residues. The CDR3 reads CAGSPHARSSYNEQFF. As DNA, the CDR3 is TGCGCCGGCAGCCCCCACGCGCGCAGCTCCTACAATGAGCAGTTCTTC.

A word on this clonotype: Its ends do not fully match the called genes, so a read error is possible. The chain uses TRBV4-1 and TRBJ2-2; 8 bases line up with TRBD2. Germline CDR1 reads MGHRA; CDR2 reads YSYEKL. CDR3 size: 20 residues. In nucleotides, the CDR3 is TGCGCCAGCAGCCAAGAATTGGCGGCGGGAGGTTATCAGAACACCGGGGAGCTGTCTTTT. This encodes CASSQELAAGGYQNTGELSF.

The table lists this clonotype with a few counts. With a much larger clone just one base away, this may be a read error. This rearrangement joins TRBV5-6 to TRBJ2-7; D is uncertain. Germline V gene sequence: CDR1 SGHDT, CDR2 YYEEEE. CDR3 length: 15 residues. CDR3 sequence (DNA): TGTACCAGCAGCTTGATGCCGGAGAGCTCCTACGAGCAGTACTTC. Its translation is CTSSLMPESSYEQYF.